The clone carrying this T cell receptor beta chain showed up just once. The sample is drawn from a study of cytomegalovirus exposure and HLA in healthy donors. This CDR3 contains 14 residues. The germline V gene has CDR1 MNHEY and CDR2 SVGAGI. The V and J ends lost 6 bases and 3 bases, in that order; junction bases with no gene match: 5. 13 Jbeta primers and 60 Vbeta primers were used for the PCR. Repertoires were generated with immunoSEQ multiplex PCR, while TCRdb's copy carries only in-frame clones and drops some. The sample yields about 91,000 clones, around 67% seen once. The source is a human donor in good health. J is TRBJ1-5 and V is TRBV6-5; 7 bases are a match to TRBD1. The sample taken for sequencing was PBMCs. CDR3 protein: CASRNTGDNQPQHF. Written as DNA, the CDR3 is TGTGCCAGCAGAAATACAGGGGACAATCAGCCCCAGCATTTT.